The 23 T cell receptor beta chains reported below all come from one sample, sequenced in a study of response to subunit inactivated influenza vaccine. One entry per CDR3 protein, called by TCRdb with MiXCR from the RT-PCR reads. The sample contains about 170,000 distinct CDR3 sequences, less than 15% of which appear only once. The same data also went into a second study, on T cells expressing NK-cell markers. From that second work: Researchers built TCR beta cDNA using 5'RACE template switching with UMIs.

Here the sequenced sample was CD8+ T cells sorted from PBMCs, taken 12 days after vaccination. These receptors originate from a man aged 45-65 years who received an inactivated influenza vaccine.

This clonotype has at least ten counts. V gene TRBV20-1 combines with J gene TRBJ2-1; D possibly corresponds to TRBD1 (6 bases). The germline V gene encodes CDR1 DFQATT and CDR2 SNEGSKA (reference sequence). Trimming stripped 5 bases from V and 10 bases from J, with 12 bases between. The CDR3 runs 11 residues. CDR3 in amino acids: CSASRGLEQFF. CDR3 coding DNA: TGCAGTGCTTCCAGGGGTTTGGAGCAGTTCTTC.

The chain carries TRBV7-8 and TRBJ2-3; the D is unclear. Germline V CDR1 and CDR2: SGHVS, FQNEAQ. The CDR3 runs to 16 residues. The germline V and J ends were trimmed by 3 bases and 4 bases, with 17 bases remaining between them. This CDR3 is CASSFLSGLAPDTQYF. CDR3 coding DNA: TGTGCCAGCAGCTTCCTCTCGGGCCTGGCCCCAGATACGCAGTATTTT.

This clonotype was seen only a few times. The chain combines TRBV7-9 with TRBJ2-3, with 7 bases that match TRBD2. The J segment lost 3 bases and the V segment lost 1 base, leaving 7 bases of the junction unmatched. This CDR3 region has 16 residues. Germline V gives CDR1 SEHNR, CDR2 FQNEAQ (reference sequence). The DNA for the CDR3 is TGTGCCAGCAGCTTAGGTGGGAGGGCCAAGACAGATACGCAGTATTTT. Protein product: CASSLGGRAKTDTQYF.

This clonotype was recorded at least ten times. This rearrangement joins TRBV15 to TRBJ1-6, with unresolved D. The CDR3 is 13 residues long. The V and J ends lost 0 bases and 9 bases respectively, with 6 bases between them. CDR1 is LNHNV, CDR2 YYDKDF, per germline (reference sequence). CDR3: CATSRDMISPLHF. In DNA, the CDR3 is TGTGCCACCAGCAGAGATATGATTTCACCCCTCCACTTT.

This clonotype was counted at least ten times. The chain combines TRBV30 with TRBJ2-1; possibly TRBD1 for D (6 bases). Germline CDR1 is GTSNPN and CDR2 is SVGIG (reference sequence). Trimming took 5 bases from V and 10 from J, leaving 12 bases between them. CDR3 length: 11 residues. CDR3 sequence reads: CAWWDIREQFF. CDR3 nucleotide sequence: TGTGCCTGGTGGGACATTCGGGAGCAGTTCTTC. Using reference TRBV30 and TRBJ2-1 for the parts outside the CDR3, the full variable domain is SQTIHQWPATLVQPVGSPLSLECTVEGTSNPNLYWYRQAAGRGLQLLFYSVGIGQISSEVPQNLSASRPQDRQFILSSKKLLLSDSGFYLCAWWDIREQFFGPGTRLTVL.

This clonotype appeared a few times. This rearrangement joins TRBV12-3 or TRBV12-4 to TRBJ2-1; perhaps D is TRBD1 or TRBD2 (6 bases each). The CDR3 is made up of 12 amino acids. V was pared by 8 bases and J by 7 bases, with 12 bases between. The chain's CDR3 is CASSGGANEQFF. The CDR3, as DNA: TGTGCCAGCTCCGGGGGCGCGAATGAGCAGTTCTTC.

Many counts were recorded for this clonotype. The rearrangement joins TRBV14 to TRBJ2-7, with TRBD2 as a possible D gene (5 bases). Germline CDR1 and CDR2: SGHDN and FVKESK. The V and J ends lost 1 base and 3 bases respectively, with 16 bases between them. The CDR3 is 16 amino acids. CDR3 region: CASSQVSYEGYYEQYF. The DNA of the CDR3 is TGTGCCAGCAGCCAAGTATCGTACGAGGGATACTACGAGCAGTACTTC.

This clonotype was counted only a few times. This rearrangement joins TRBV7-8 to TRBJ1-1; D is uncertain. Between the trimmed V and J ends, which lost 1 base and 1 base, there was a span of 10 bases. This CDR3 comprises 15 residues. In germline, CDR1 is SGHVS, CDR2 FQNEAQ. In nucleotides, the CDR3 is TGTGCCAGCAGCTTAGGAGCTTCTGGGAACACTGAAGCTTTCTTT. Translating gives CASSLGASGNTEAFF.

This clonotype occurred many times. The chain recombines TRBV29-1 with TRBJ2-5, with TRBD2 as a possible D gene (5 bases). CDR3 length: 12 residues. V dropped 5 bases and J dropped 0 bases, with 7 bases sitting between them. CDR1 and CDR2 (germline): SQVTM, ANQGSEA. The CDR3 DNA reads as TGCAGCGTTTCGGGGTACCAAGAGACCCAGTACTTC. Amino acids: CSVSGYQETQYF.

This clonotype turned up a few times. This rearrangement joins TRBV3-1 to TRBJ2-7; the D is unclear. Germline V gene data show CDR1 as LGHDT and CDR2 as YNNKEL (reference sequence). V was clipped by 2 bases and J by 5 bases, with 13 bases between them. There are 14 residues in the CDR3. CDR3 DNA: TGTGCCAGCAGCCAATTGGTAGGGTCCCACGAGCAGTACTTC. Amino acid sequence: CASSQLVGSHEQYF.

The chain recombines TRBV7-8 with TRBJ2-3; TRBD2 matches 11 bases. Germline V gene sequence: CDR1 SGHVS, CDR2 FQNEAQ. The CDR3 contains 15 residues. V lost 7 bases and J lost 1; bases outside the gene matches: 4. Here the CDR3 reads CASNIAGGRTDTQYF. The CDR3 nucleotides read TGTGCCAGCAATATAGCGGGGGGGCGCACAGATACGCAGTATTTT.

This clonotype was counted only a few times. This chain connects TRBV27 to TRBJ2-7, with 7 bases fitting TRBD1. V was pared by 3 bases and J by 5 bases, with 7 bases of the junction left unmatched. Germline V lookup: CDR1 MNHEY, CDR2 SMNVEV (reference sequence). The CDR3 consists of 14 residues. CDR3 in amino acids: CASSLTGWYDEQYF. CDR3 sequence (DNA): TGTGCCAGCAGTTTGACAGGGTGGTACGACGAGCAGTACTTC.

The chain couples TRBV14 to TRBJ2-1; TRBD2 matches 10 bases. Germline V gives CDR1 SGHDN, CDR2 FVKESK. This CDR3 contains 18 residues. With 1 base clipped from V and 1 base from J, the junction kept 7 bases outside the gene matches. The CDR3 DNA reads as TGTGCCAGCAGCCAAGGACTAAGCGGGAGGGGGTCCTACAATGAGCAGTTCTTC. This sequence encodes CASSQGLSGRGSYNEQFF.

In this sample, this clonotype turned up many times. One end of the junction fails to match germline, which may point to a read error. V gene TRBV29-1 combines with J gene TRBJ2-4; tentatively, D is TRBD1 or TRBD2 (5 bases each). The CDR3 is made up of 10 amino acids. Germline V gene data show CDR1 as SQVTM and CDR2 as ANQGSEA. As DNA, the CDR3 is TGCAGCGTTGGGCCGGGACCGGAAGACTTC. Translation: CSVGPGPEDF.

The chain has TRBV7-3 and TRBJ2-7; 10 nucleotides align to TRBD2. Germline loops: CDR1 SGHTA, CDR2 FQGTGA. V lost 6 bases and J lost 5; bases outside the gene matches: 7. CDR3 length: 14 residues. CDR3 loop: CASSPSGRGDEQYF. The CDR3 DNA reads as TGTGCCAGCAGTCCTAGCGGGAGAGGCGACGAGCAGTACTTC.

J is TRBJ2-7 and V is TRBV11-2; D is possibly TRBD1 (7 bases). V lost 1 base, J lost 6 bases, and 13 bases lay in between. In germline, CDR1 is SGHAT, CDR2 FQNNGV. The CDR3 is 14 amino acids. CDR3 DNA sequence: TGTGCCAGCAGCTTAGTTGGAGGGGGCCGCGAGCAGTACTTC. This codes for CASSLVGGGREQYF.

The J gene is TRBJ2-7, the V gene TRBV4-3; D might be TRBD1 (5 bases). V shed 2 bases and J shed 3 bases, with 8 bases lying between them. Germline values: CDR1 LGHNA, CDR2 YSLEER. The CDR3 sequence is 13 residues long. The CDR3 coding sequence is TGCGCCAGCAGCCAAACCAGGGACTACGAGCAGTACTTC. It is translated as CASSQTRDYEQYF.

This clonotype was recorded many times. The chain recombines TRBV4-3 with TRBJ2-2; tentatively, D is TRBD1 or TRBD2 (6 bases each). This CDR3 has 15 amino acids. V lost 3 bases and J lost 6, with 14 bases in between. Germline V gene sequence: CDR1 LGHNA, CDR2 YSLEER. The CDR3 DNA follows: TGCGCCAGCAGCCAGCTTGGGGGGCACGCCGGGGAGCTGTTTTTT. This sequence encodes CASSQLGGHAGELFF.

J is TRBJ1-3 and V is TRBV6-5; no clear D. Per germline, CDR1 MNHEY and CDR2 SVGAGI. The CDR3 sequence is 16 residues long. V was pared by 4 bases and J by 0 bases, with 13 bases between. The chain's CDR3 is CASSFSTHSSGNTIYF. CDR3 bases: TGTGCCAGCAGTTTCTCAACACATAGCTCTGGAAACACCATATATTTT.

This clonotype occurred a few times. The chain employs TRBV7-2 and TRBJ2-5, with 10 bases matching TRBD2. This CDR3 is built from 17 residues. From germline, CDR1 is SGHTA and CDR2 FQGNSA. The ends lost 5 bases at V and 5 bases at J; junction bases unmatched: 14. In DNA, the CDR3 is TGTGCCAGCAGCCTTCTTTTAGCGGGAGGTGGTAGGGAGACCCAGTACTTC. Amino acid sequence: CASSLLLAGGGRETQYF.

This clonotype came up a few times. V and J are TRBV4-3 and TRBJ2-3; the D gene is possibly TRBD1 (7 bases). The CDR3 spans 15 residues. With 5 bases removed from V and 3 bases from J, the gap between germline ends came to 15 bases. In germline, CDR1 is LGHNA, CDR2 YSLEER. In nucleotides, the CDR3 is TGCGCCAGCAGCGCCCGACAGGGAGGAACAGATACGCAGTATTTT. It encodes CASSARQGGTDTQYF.

The V gene is TRBV6-2 or TRBV6-3, the J gene TRBJ2-3; 13 bases fit TRBD2. CDR1 and CDR2 (germline): MNHEY, SVGEGT. This CDR3 comprises 17 residues. The junction had 4 bases not matched to a gene; V was cut back by 2 bases and J by 2 bases. Written as DNA, the CDR3 is TGTGCCAGCAGTTACGCGGGACTAGCGGGGCTCACAGATACGCAGTATTTT. Translation: CASSYAGLAGLTDTQYF.

This chain links TRBV27 with TRBJ2-3, with 10 bases identical to TRBD2. Germline lookup yields CDR1 MNHEY and CDR2 SMNVEV (reference sequence). The ends lost 0 bases at V and 7 bases at J; junction bases unmatched: 4. The length of the CDR3 is 15 residues. The CDR3 region is CASSLSRTSGYTQYF. Here the CDR3 DNA reads TGTGCCAGCAGTTTATCTAGGACTAGCGGTTATACGCAGTATTTT.